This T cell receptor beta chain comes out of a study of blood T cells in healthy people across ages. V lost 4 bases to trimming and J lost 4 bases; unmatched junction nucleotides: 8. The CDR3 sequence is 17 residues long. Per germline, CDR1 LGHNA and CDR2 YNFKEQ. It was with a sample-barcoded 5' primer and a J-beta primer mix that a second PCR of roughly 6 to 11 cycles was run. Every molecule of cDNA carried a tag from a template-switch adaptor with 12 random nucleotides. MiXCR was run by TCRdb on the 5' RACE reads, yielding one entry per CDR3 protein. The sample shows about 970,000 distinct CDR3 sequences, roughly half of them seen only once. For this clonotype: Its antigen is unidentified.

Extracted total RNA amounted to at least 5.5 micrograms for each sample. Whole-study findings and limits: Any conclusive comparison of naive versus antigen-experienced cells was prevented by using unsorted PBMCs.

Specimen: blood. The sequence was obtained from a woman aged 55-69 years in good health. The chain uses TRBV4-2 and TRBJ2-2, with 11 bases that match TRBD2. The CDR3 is CASSRILAGGGTGELFF. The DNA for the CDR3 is TGTGCCAGCAGCCGCATCCTAGCGGGAGGCGGCACCGGGGAGCTGTTTTTT.